Below are 3 T cell receptor beta chains sequenced from a single sample in a study of response to subunit inactivated influenza vaccine. TCRdb re-analysed the RT-PCR reads in MiXCR, keeping a single row per CDR3 protein. The data show 300,000 to 350,000 distinct CDR3 sequences, about a fifth seen once. This material consisted of PBMCs from blood, taken around 22 months after vaccination. The receptors derive from a man aged 50 to 75 who received an inactivated influenza vaccine.

In its sample, this clonotype was seen a few times. J is TRBJ2-7 and V is TRBV19, with D unclear. Germline V gene lookup returns CDR1 LNHDA and CDR2 SQIVND (reference sequence). The CDR3 sequence is 13 residues long. Deletions cut 6 bases from V and 1 base from J, with 10 bases between. The CDR3 is CASRNRGSYEQYF. The CDR3 DNA reads TGTGCCAGTAGGAACAGAGGTTCCTACGAGCAGTACTTC.

The chain employs TRBV20-1 and TRBJ2-5; no clear D gene. This CDR3 has 14 amino acids. V dropped 6 bases and J dropped 2 bases, with 16 bases sitting between them. Germline V gene lookup returns CDR1 DFQATT and CDR2 SNEGSKA (reference sequence). The CDR3 region is CSAQKGVPQETQYF. The CDR3, as DNA: TGCAGTGCCCAGAAAGGTGTACCTCAAGAGACCCAGTACTTC.

This sequence joins TRBV5-5 and TRBJ1-6; D is undetermined. The CDR3 is 13 amino acids. Per the germline V gene, CDR1 is SGHKS and CDR2 is YYEKEE (reference sequence). Between the trimmed V and J ends, which lost 5 bases and 14 bases, there was a span of 17 bases. The CDR3 region is CASSSGSGVTLHF. Here the CDR3 DNA reads TGTGCCAGCAGTTCTGGGAGCGGTGTGACCCTCCACTTT.